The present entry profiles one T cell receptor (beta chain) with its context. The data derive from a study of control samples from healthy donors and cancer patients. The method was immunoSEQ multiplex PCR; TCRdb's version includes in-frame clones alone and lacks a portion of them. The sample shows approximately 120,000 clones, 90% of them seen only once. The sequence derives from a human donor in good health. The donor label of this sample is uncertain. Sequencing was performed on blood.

Here the CDR3 DNA reads TGTGCCAGCAGTCAGGGGGCTATATACAATGAGCAGTTCTTC. Its protein product is CASSQGAIYNEQFF. The rearrangement joins TRBV6-5 to TRBJ2-1; the match to TRBD1 covers 8 bases. Trimming at V came to 5 bases and at J to 4 bases, leaving 4 bases not matched to a gene. Germline CDR1 MNHEY, CDR2 SVGAGI. This CDR3 has 14 amino acids.